One sample yielded the 28 T cell receptor beta chains listed below, sequenced in a study of cytomegalovirus exposure and HLA in healthy donors (dated by TCRdb to about 2017). Library preparation used the immunoSEQ multiplex PCR assay. The multiplex PCR relied on a mix of 60 forward primers for TCR Vbeta segments and 13 reverse primers for TCR Jbeta segments. Not all clones reach the TCRdb copy of this immuneACCESS table, which keeps in-frame sequences only. Checked studies attribute under half of the gap to unresolved V genes and leave the rest unexplained. Present in this sample are 250,000 to 350,000 clones, 86% of which were seen just once. The leading ten clones occupy around 3.7% of the sample. Material: PBMCs. The receptors here all came from a man aged 35-49 years in good health and CMV-seropositive.

This chain's CDR3 is CASSLAQADTEAFF. CDR3 nucleotide sequence: TGTGCCAGCAGCTTGGCTCAGGCTGACACTGAAGCTTTCTTT. This sequence joins TRBV5-6 and TRBJ1-1; D remains unclear. This CDR3 spans 14 amino acids. CDR1 is SGHDT and CDR2 is YYEEEE in the germline V gene. Between the trimmed V and J ends, which lost 0 bases and 3 bases, there was a span of 9 bases.

V gene TRBV28 combines with J gene TRBJ2-1, with 9 bases lining up with TRBD1. Trimming cost V 4 bases and J 8 bases; bases outside gene matches: 12. Per the germline V gene, CDR1 is MDHEN and CDR2 is SYDVKM. The CDR3 spans 16 residues. CDR3 nucleotides: TGTGCCAGCAGTTCAGGGACAGGGAAATTAATGGATGAGCAGTTCTTC. Its translation is CASSSGTGKLMDEQFF.

The chain has TRBV19 and TRBJ2-1, with unresolved D. Germline values: CDR1 LNHDA, CDR2 SQIVND (reference sequence). The CDR3 has 12 amino acids. Trimming pared 3 bases from V and 8 bases from J, leaving 8 bases between. CDR3 protein: CASSIHRYEQFF. The CDR3 DNA reads as TGTGCCAGTAGTATTCATCGGTATGAGCAGTTCTTC.

The chain employs TRBV7-6 and TRBJ2-5; 7 nucleotides agree with TRBD2. Trimming at V came to 5 bases and at J to 9 bases, leaving 9 bases not matched to a gene. The germline V gene encodes CDR1 SGHVS and CDR2 FNYEAQ. The CDR3 spans 13 residues. DNA for the CDR3: TGTGCCAGCAGCCTGGGGCTGGCGGGGGCCCAGTACTTC. This sequence encodes CASSLGLAGAQYF.

The V and J genes are TRBV7-6 and TRBJ1-1; a possible D gene is TRBD1 (6 bases). Germline CDR1 SGHVS, CDR2 FNYEAQ. The CDR3 length is 15 residues. V shed 1 base and J shed 1 base, with 10 bases lying between them. As DNA, the CDR3 is TGTGCCAGCAGCTTAGTACAGGGACAGAACACTGAAGCTTTCTTT. It specifies CASSLVQGQNTEAFF.

The chain uses TRBV9 and TRBJ1-2; the match to TRBD1 covers 8 bases. This CDR3 contains 17 residues. The trim removed 0 bases at V and 1 base at J, leaving 8 bases unmatched. Germline CDR1 and CDR2: SGDLS and YYNGEE. This CDR3 reads CASSVDAGTGGNYGYTF. The CDR3, as DNA: TGTGCCAGCAGCGTAGACGCCGGGACAGGAGGTAACTATGGCTACACCTTC.

This clone has a single count. The V gene is TRBV5-1, the J gene TRBJ1-2; 7 bases match TRBD1. After removal of 0 bases from V and 5 bases from J, the junction contained 10 bases not matched to a gene. CDR3 length: 16 amino acids. Per the germline V gene, CDR1 is SGHRS and CDR2 is YFSETQ. The CDR3 DNA reads as TGCGCCAGCAGCTTGGATTCTACGACAGGGCAATATGGCTACACCTTC. Translated, it gives CASSLDSTTGQYGYTF.

This chain joins TRBV30 and TRBJ1-4; the match to TRBD1 covers 9 bases. V shed 7 bases, J shed 6 bases, and the junction held 6 bases outside the gene matches. CDR3 length: 13 residues. Looked up from germline, CDR1 is GTSNPN and CDR2 is SVGIG (reference sequence). The CDR3 nucleotides read TGTGCCTCGGACAGGGGAGGCGATGAAAAACTGTTTTTT. Protein: CASDRGGDEKLFF.

V gene TRBV19 combines with J gene TRBJ1-5; 10 bases align to TRBD1. Trimming removed 4 bases from V and 0 bases from J; junction bases left unmatched: 6. The CDR3 consists of 17 residues. Germline loops: CDR1 LNHDA, CDR2 SQIVND (reference sequence). CDR3 in DNA: TGTGCCAGTAGTACCGGGACAGGGGATTATAGCAATCAGCCCCAGCATTTT. Protein: CASSTGTGDYSNQPQHF.

The chain uses TRBV4-1 and TRBJ2-5; tentative D call: TRBD1 (5 bases). Germline CDR1 MGHRA, CDR2 YSYEKL. Trimming stripped 4 bases from V and 3 bases from J, with 9 bases between. This CDR3 region has 13 residues. The CDR3 DNA follows: TGCGCCAGCAGCCCCCAGGGAAAAGAGACCCAGTACTTC. This gives the protein CASSPQGKETQYF.

J is TRBJ2-3 and V is TRBV5-6; TRBD2 aligns across 7 bases. The CDR3 is 16 amino acids. The V gene's germline CDR1 is SGHDT and CDR2 YYEEEE. V lost 1 base, J lost 1 base, and 6 bases stayed unmatched. In DNA form, the CDR3 reads TGTGCCAGCAGCTTGTGGCTTCGGGAGGGCACAGATACGCAGTATTTT. It is translated as CASSLWLREGTDTQYF.

CDR3 loop: CASSLVGRVTNTEAFF. As DNA, the CDR3 is TGCGCCAGCAGCTTGGTAGGCAGGGTGACGAACACTGAAGCTTTCTTT. The V gene is TRBV5-1, the J gene TRBJ1-1; possibly TRBD1 for D (5 bases). Germline CDR1 SGHRS, CDR2 YFSETQ. The CDR3 is made up of 16 amino acids. V lost 0 bases, J lost 1 base, and 13 bases lay in between.

The chain couples TRBV18 to TRBJ2-1, with 10 bases identical to TRBD2. CDR1 is KGHSH, CDR2 LQKENI, per germline. The V gene end was trimmed by 2 bases and the J gene end by 6 bases; junction bases not matched to a gene: 10. The CDR3 spans 17 residues. The CDR3 sequence: CASSPVTSGNRANEQFF. Here the CDR3 DNA reads TGTGCCAGCTCACCAGTAACTAGCGGGAATCGCGCCAATGAGCAGTTCTTC.

The J gene is TRBJ2-1, the V gene TRBV13, with unresolved D. The V end was cut by 5 bases, the J end by 4 bases, with 12 bases between. The V gene's germline CDR1 is PRHDT and CDR2 FYEKMQ (reference sequence). This CDR3 contains 14 residues. CDR3 sequence (DNA): TGTGCCAGCAGCCAACCCCCCAGTTACAATGAGCAGTTCTTC. As protein: CASSQPPSYNEQFF.

The chain recombines TRBV5-1 with TRBJ2-7, with TRBD2 matching 7 bases. With 4 bases clipped from V and 5 bases from J, the junction kept 15 bases outside the gene matches. CDR1 SGHRS and CDR2 YFSETQ come from the germline V gene. There are 16 residues in the CDR3. The CDR3 DNA follows: TGCGCCAGCAGCCCCTTTCTATTCGGGAGGAACCACGAGCAGTACTTC. Its translation: CASSPFLFGRNHEQYF.

This chain uses TRBV21-1 with TRBJ2-1; TRBD2 reflects the table's D call only, with no check against the DNA. TRBV21-1 is a pseudogene locus. The CDR3 covers 12 residues. The CDR3 bases are TGTGCCAGCAGGACTAGTCACAATGAGCAGTTCTTC. As protein: CASRTSHNEQFF.

This sequence joins TRBV5-6 and TRBJ2-5, with 7 nucleotides matching TRBD2. Germline lookup yields CDR1 SGHDT and CDR2 YYEEEE. V shed 1 base, J shed 0 bases, and the junction held 6 bases outside the gene matches. The CDR3 totals 16 residues. CDR3 sequence (DNA): TGTGCCAGCAGCTTGACCCCAGCGGGGTACCAAGAGACCCAGTACTTC. As protein: CASSLTPAGYQETQYF.

V is TRBV28 and J is TRBJ2-5; D is ambiguous. The DNA end is a closer match to TRBJ2-7, so the J assignment may be wrong. The CDR3 consists of 12 residues. CDR1 and CDR2 (germline): MDHEN, SYDVKM. The CDR3 DNA sequence: TGTGCAGTAGGAGTTGGTCCCTACGAGCAGTACTTC. Its translation: CAVGVGPYEQYF.

The chain recombines TRBV19 with TRBJ2-7, with D unresolved. CDR1 and CDR2 (germline): LNHDA, SQIVND (reference sequence). This CDR3 is built from 13 residues. Trimming shortened V by 5 bases and J by 4 bases, and 12 bases separated the two germline ends. The CDR3 protein is CASSPSAGYEQYF. CDR3 coding DNA: TGTGCCAGTAGTCCGTCCGCAGGATACGAGCAGTACTTC.

The rearrangement uses TRBV15 and TRBJ1-4, with D perhaps TRBD1 (5 bases). CDR1 is LNHNV and CDR2 is YYDKDF in the germline V gene (reference sequence). Between the trimmed V and J ends, which lost 1 base and 8 bases, there was a span of 17 bases. The CDR3 spans 16 residues. CDR3 region: CATSRAGGLRREKLFF. DNA of the CDR3: TGTGCCACCAGCAGAGCTGGGGGGTTGAGAAGGGAAAAACTGTTTTTT.

The V and J genes are TRBV6-1 and TRBJ2-7, with D perhaps TRBD1 (6 bases). The CDR3 sequence is 15 residues long. Per germline, CDR1 MNHNS and CDR2 SASEGT. The ends were cut back, 6 bases at V and 2 bases at J, with 17 bases in the middle. CDR3 loop: CASRLDSPAAYEQYF. The CDR3 nucleotides read TGTGCCAGCAGGCTGGACAGTCCAGCAGCCTACGAGCAGTACTTC.

DNA of the CDR3: TGTGCCAGCAGCCCCGGGGAGGGGATCCACGAGCAGTACTTC. This gives the protein CASSPGEGIHEQYF. The V and J genes are TRBV27 and TRBJ2-7, with 7 bases identical to TRBD2. Germline CDR1 and CDR2: MNHEY and SMNVEV (reference sequence). This CDR3 comprises 14 residues. J was trimmed by 5 bases and V by 6 bases; bases with no gene match: 10.

CDR3 protein: CASSFPTGTNEQFF. The CDR3 DNA is TGTGCCAGCAGCTTTCCCACAGGGACCAATGAGCAGTTCTTC. The genes are TRBV11-2 and TRBJ2-1, with D possibly TRBD1 on 6 matching bases. Germline V lookup: CDR1 SGHAT, CDR2 FQNNGV. Trimming removed 3 bases at V and 6 bases at J, with 12 bases between. This CDR3 is built from 14 residues.

The table lists this clone with a count of one. The gene calls are TRBV27 and TRBJ2-5, with 14 positions matching TRBD2. V lost 5 bases, J lost 5 bases, and 7 bases stayed unmatched. The CDR3 totals 16 residues. Germline V gives CDR1 MNHEY, CDR2 SMNVEV (reference sequence). The CDR3 nucleotides read TGTGCCAGCAGTGCCCGACTAGCGGGAGGGCACGAGACCCAGTACTTC. This gives the protein CASSARLAGGHETQYF.

This clone was recorded once. The rearrangement joins TRBV6-5 to TRBJ2-1, with TRBD2 as a possible D gene (5 bases). Trimming removed 8 bases from V and 14 bases from J, with 25 bases in between. There are 14 residues in the CDR3. Germline CDR1 reads MNHEY; CDR2 reads SVGAGI. In DNA, the CDR3 is TGTGCCAGCTGTTCGGTCGCGGGTCGAAACTCGGAGTTCTTC. Translation gives CASCSVAGRNSEFF.

This clone showed up many times. The chain carries TRBV29-1 and TRBJ1-5; TRBD1 might be the D (6 bases). Trimming cost V 6 bases and J 6 bases, with 15 bases left between them. Germline CDR1 reads SQVTM; CDR2 reads ANQGSEA. CDR3 length: 13 residues. CDR3 DNA sequence: TGCAGCGTAGCCACAGGGTTGGCTCAGCCCCAGCATTTT. Protein product: CSVATGLAQPQHF.

The CDR3 bases are TGCAGCGTCAAGACAGGGAACACTGAAGCTTTCTTT. As protein: CSVKTGNTEAFF. The chain carries TRBV29-1 and TRBJ1-1, with D possibly matching TRBD1 (6 bases). This CDR3 region has 12 residues. Trimming pared 6 bases from V and 1 base from J, leaving 9 bases between. CDR1 is SQVTM and CDR2 is ANQGSEA in the germline V gene. Together with reference TRBV29-1 and TRBJ1-1, the CDR3 gives the full variable domain: SAVISQKPSRDICQRGTSLTIQCQVDSQVTMMFWYRQQPGQSLTLIATANQGSEATYESGFVIDKFPISRPNLTFSTLTVSNMSPEDSSIYLCSVKTGNTEAFFGQGTRLTVV.

This chain joins TRBV7-2 and TRBJ2-3; weak D call: TRBD1 (5 bases). The germline V gene encodes CDR1 SGHTA and CDR2 FQGNSA. The CDR3 has 15 residues. Trimming shortened V by 3 bases and J by 3 bases, and 13 bases separated the two germline ends. CDR3 DNA sequence: TGTGCCAGCAGCTTTGGGGCAGGGTCGACAGATACGCAGTATTTT. Protein: CASSFGAGSTDTQYF.